The next 15 T cell receptor beta chains were all read from a single sample in a study of radiotherapy plus CTLA-4 blockade in lung cancer. Repertoires were generated with immunoSEQ multiplex PCR, while TCRdb's copy carries only in-frame clones and drops some. The table lists some 90,000 clones, roughly 86% of them singletons. The source was peripheral blood, collected from a patient treated with radiotherapy plus ipilimumab. The origin of the receptors is a human donor with non-small cell lung cancer who had a partial response to radiotherapy plus ipilimumab.

The chain is built from TRBV7-9 and TRBJ2-1, with a tentative D call TRBD1 (6 bases). This CDR3 comprises 15 residues. Between the trimmed V and J ends, which lost 8 bases and 4 bases, there was a span of 18 bases. The germline V gene has CDR1 SEHNR and CDR2 FQNEAQ (reference sequence). The CDR3 nucleotides are TGTGCCAGCGGATACGGGAACAGGGTATACAATGAGCAGTTCTTC. Its protein product is CASGYGNRVYNEQFF.

This clone appeared a single time. The germline gene is not matched at one end of the junction; a read error may be the cause. This chain links TRBV6-5 with TRBJ1-1; the match to TRBD1 covers 9 bases. The CDR3 sequence is 15 residues long. Germline values: CDR1 MNHEY, CDR2 SVGAGI. In nucleotides, the CDR3 is TGTGCCAGCAGTAGGCTCGGACAGGGGAACCCTGAAGCTTTCTTT. It encodes CASSRLGQGNPEAFF.

CDR3 residues: CASSYLTSGFTDTQYF. Written as DNA, the CDR3 is TGTGCCAGCAGTTACTTGACTAGCGGGTTCACAGATACGCAGTATTTT. The chain joins TRBV6-5 to TRBJ2-3; 10 positions agree with TRBD2. CDR3 length equals 16 residues. V trimming: 1 base; J trimming: 2 bases; junction bases outside the gene matches: 3. Germline V gives CDR1 MNHEY, CDR2 SVGAGI.

The V gene is TRBV9, the J gene TRBJ1-1; the D gene is possibly TRBD1 (5 bases). Looked up from germline, CDR1 is SGDLS and CDR2 is YYNGEE. The length of the CDR3 is 15 residues. The V and J ends lost 3 bases and 4 bases respectively, with 16 bases between them. CDR3 amino acids: CASSERGKEFTEAFF. Here the CDR3 DNA reads TGTGCCAGCAGCGAAAGGGGTAAGGAGTTCACTGAAGCTTTCTTT.

The chain recombines TRBV6-1 with TRBJ2-1; 10 bases map to TRBD2. The junction had 8 bases not matched to a gene; V was cut back by 10 bases and J by 5 bases. The germline V gene encodes CDR1 MNHNS and CDR2 SASEGT. The CDR3 is 14 amino acids. The CDR3, as DNA: TGTGCCACCGGCGGACTAGCGGAGAACAATGAGCAGTTCTTC. Its protein is CATGGLAENNEQFF.

This sequence joins TRBV6-6 and TRBJ2-3, with TRBD1 as a possible D gene (5 bases). The CDR3 consists of 14 residues. Germline V gene lookup returns CDR1 MNHNY and CDR2 SVGAGI (reference sequence). V lost 7 bases to trimming and J lost 4 bases, with 15 bases between them. CDR3 sequence (DNA): TGTGCCAGCACCAGACTCGTAGGGGCAGATACGCAGTATTTT. The encoded protein is CASTRLVGADTQYF.

The chain has TRBV7-9 and TRBJ2-5; 7 bases fit TRBD2. The ends lost 6 bases at V and 3 bases at J; junction bases unmatched: 13. Germline V gene data show CDR1 as SEHNR and CDR2 as FQNEAQ (reference sequence). CDR3 length: 16 residues. The CDR3: CASRMTSNKAEETQYF. CDR3 nucleotide sequence: TGTGCCAGCAGGATGACTAGCAACAAAGCCGAAGAGACCCAGTACTTC.

V and J are TRBV2 and TRBJ2-1; 8 nucleotides align to TRBD2. The CDR3 is 18 amino acids. Germline V CDR1 and CDR2: SNHLY, FYNNEI. V shed 6 bases, J shed 0 bases, and the junction held 13 bases outside the gene matches. CDR3 DNA sequence: TGTGCCAGCAGCCCCCTTCGGGAAAGCGGGAGCTCCTACAATGAGCAGTTCTTC. This gives the protein CASSPLRESGSSYNEQFF.

The CDR3 DNA is TGTGCTAGTGGTTTTAACACAGGCGGGGGATCAAGATATGGCTACACCTTC. It encodes CASGFNTGGGSRYGYTF. This chain uses TRBV12-5 with TRBJ1-2, with D perhaps TRBD1 (5 bases). The ends were cut back, 3 bases at V and 5 bases at J, with 22 bases in the middle. CDR3 size: 17 residues. The germline gives CDR1 LGHNT, CDR2 FRNRAP.

This sequence joins TRBV27 and TRBJ2-7, with D possibly TRBD1 on 5 matching bases. The germline V and J ends were trimmed by 8 bases and 2 bases, with 13 bases remaining between them. This CDR3 region has 13 residues. CDR1 is MNHEY and CDR2 is SMNVEV in the germline V gene (reference sequence). For the CDR3, the DNA is TGTGCCAGCCGTAGTTGGGGCACCTACGAGCAGTACGTC. It codes for CASRSWGTYEQYV.

The V call is TRBV2, the J call TRBJ1-1; perhaps TRBD1 as D (5 bases). This CDR3 comprises 11 residues. Germline CDR1 is SNHLY and CDR2 is FYNNEI. Between the trimmed V and J ends, which lost 10 bases and 4 bases, there was a span of 10 bases. CDR3 sequence (DNA): TGTGCCATCGGACATCCCACTGAAGCTTTCTTT. As protein: CAIGHPTEAFF.

The rearrangement joins TRBV2 to TRBJ1-5; 8 bases match TRBD1. CDR1 and CDR2 from the germline V gene are SNHLY and FYNNEI. Trimming removed 6 bases from V and 5 bases from J; junction bases left unmatched: 6. The CDR3 has 14 residues. CDR3 nucleotides: TGTGCCAGCAGGAGGACAGGGACGGATCAGCCCCAGCATTTT. Encoded protein: CASRRTGTDQPQHF. Complete variable domain (other parts from reference TRBV2 and TRBJ1-5): EPEVTQTPSHQVTQMGQEVILRCVPISNHLYFYWYRQILGQKVEFLVSFYNNEISEKSEIFDDQFSVERPDGSNFTLKIRSTKLEDSAMYFCASRRTGTDQPQHFGDGTRLSIL.

The V gene is TRBV7-6, the J gene TRBJ1-1; D remains ambiguous. V was clipped by 5 bases and J by 8 bases, with 9 bases between them. The germline gives CDR1 SGHVS, CDR2 FNYEAQ. The CDR3 is 11 residues long. CDR3 nucleotides: TGTGCCAGCAGCCTCGGGATAGAAGCTTTCTTT. Its translation is CASSLGIEAFF.

This chain links TRBV7-3 with TRBJ2-1; 12 bases are shared with TRBD2. The CDR3 runs to 15 residues. Germline V gene lookup returns CDR1 SGHTA and CDR2 FQGTGA. V shed 2 bases, J shed 6 bases, and the junction held 2 bases outside the gene matches. The CDR3 nucleotides read TGTGCCAGCAGCTTATCTAGCGGGAGGGGCAATGAGCAGTTCTTC. As protein: CASSLSSGRGNEQFF.

The rearrangement joins TRBV15 to TRBJ2-2; D may be TRBD2 (6 bases). Germline V gene sequence: CDR1 LNHNV, CDR2 YYDKDF (reference sequence). With 9 bases removed from V and 6 bases from J, the gap between germline ends came to 17 bases. This CDR3 contains 14 residues. CDR3: CATGRGRDSGELFF. The CDR3 DNA reads TGTGCCACTGGCCGGGGCAGGGACTCCGGGGAGCTGTTTTTT.